This passage covers 27 T cell receptor beta chains from one sample sequenced in a study of blood T cell repertoires in COVID-19. Profiled with immunoSEQ multiplex PCR; TCRdb holds only in-frame clones, not every one. Found here are tens of thousands of clones, 86% of them singletons; the top ten hold 1.5% to 2%. The sample was peripheral blood. All receptors derive from a man aged 25-40 years with acute or convalescent COVID-19.

This chain uses TRBV5-1 with TRBJ2-2; 9 bases align to TRBD1. The V gene's germline CDR1 is SGHRS and CDR2 YFSETQ. With 7 bases clipped from V and 5 bases from J, the junction kept 15 bases outside the gene matches. The CDR3 loop spans 17 amino acids. CDR3 nucleotide sequence: TGCGCCAGCGCAACGCTACAGGGGGCACTAGGAACCGGGGAGCTGTTTTTT. Protein sequence: CASATLQGALGTGELFF.

This clone occurred once. The chain uses TRBV10-3 and TRBJ2-1; TRBD2 aligns across 14 bases. Losses at the gene ends were 10 bases for V and 7 bases for J; bases not matched to a gene: 15. CDR1 is ENHRY and CDR2 is SYGVKD in the germline V gene. This CDR3 region has 17 residues. The CDR3 is CATLQGGLAGVYNEQFF. CDR3 coding DNA: TGTGCCACCCTCCAGGGGGGACTAGCGGGAGTATATAATGAGCAGTTCTTC.

This clone was recorded a few times. This rearrangement joins TRBV5-5 to TRBJ1-2, with 7 bases that match TRBD1. Germline CDR1 SGHKS, CDR2 YYEKEE (reference sequence). The V segment lost 4 bases and the J segment 14 bases; nucleotides outside the gene matches: 17. The CDR3 sequence is 14 residues long. The CDR3, as DNA: TGTGCCAGCAGCCCCCTTACACAGGGGCTTGGCTCGACCTTC. Protein: CASSPLTQGLGSTF. The full variable domain, in which reference TRBV5-5 and TRBJ1-2 provide the parts outside the CDR3, is DAGVTQSPTHLIKTRGQQVTLRCSPISGHKSVSWYQQVLGQGPQFIFQYYEKEERGRGNFPDRFSARQFPNYSSELNVNALLLGDSALYLCASSPLTQGLGSTFGSGTRLTVV.

The rearrangement joins TRBV7-6 to TRBJ2-7, with 7 bases lining up with TRBD2. The V and J ends lost 0 bases and 3 bases, in that order; junction bases with no gene match: 8. Looked up from germline, CDR1 is SGHVS and CDR2 is FNYEAQ. The CDR3 sequence is 16 residues long. CDR3 DNA sequence: TGTGCCAGCAGCTTAGCGATGGGGGAGGGGTACTACGAGCAGTACTTC. Protein: CASSLAMGEGYYEQYF.

There are a few counts of this clone. The chain has TRBV3-1 (or the pseudogene TRBV3-2) and TRBJ2-7, with a possible D match to TRBD2 (6 bases). Germline CDR1 LGHDT, CDR2 YNNKEL (reference sequence). Trimming stripped 2 bases from V and 6 bases from J, with 14 bases between. The CDR3 is 14 amino acids. CDR3 in DNA: TGTGCCAGCAGCCAATCGGAGGGAGGTGGCGAGCAGTACTTC. Protein product: CASSQSEGGGEQYF.

The chain uses TRBV18 and TRBJ1-5, with D unresolved. Germline V CDR1 and CDR2: KGHSH, LQKENI. The CDR3 has 15 amino acids. V lost 4 bases, J lost 7 bases, and 17 bases lay in between. For the CDR3, the DNA is TGTGCCAGCTCACGCGATGTAATGGGCCAACAGCCCCAGCATTTT. As protein: CASSRDVMGQQPQHF.

The rearrangement joins TRBV5-1 to TRBJ1-6, with 7 nucleotides matching TRBD1. Losses at the gene ends were 4 bases for V and 7 bases for J; bases not matched to a gene: 5. Looked up from germline, CDR1 is SGHRS and CDR2 is YFSETQ. CDR3 length equals 14 residues. CDR3 coding DNA: TGCGCCAGCAGCGTGGGACAGCTAAATTCACCCCTCCACTTT. This translates into CASSVGQLNSPLHF.

A single count supports this clone. J is TRBJ2-1 and V is TRBV5-1, with 15 bases that match TRBD2. The CDR3 covers 16 residues. The junction had 3 bases not matched to a gene; V was cut back by 0 bases and J by 8 bases. Germline-derived CDR1 and CDR2 are SGHRS and YFSETQ. The CDR3 DNA sequence: TGCGCCAGCAGCTTGGGGACTAGCGGGGGGGCGGATGAGCAGTTCTTC. It yields the protein CASSLGTSGGADEQFF.

This clone showed up just a few times. This chain links TRBV10-2 with TRBJ2-7; 7 bases map to TRBD1. Germline CDR1 and CDR2: WSHSY and SAAADI. The CDR3 runs 14 residues. The V segment lost 4 bases and the J segment 0 bases; nucleotides outside the gene matches: 3. CDR3 in DNA: TGCGCCAGCAGTGGGGACAGACTCTCCTACGAGCAGTACTTC. As protein: CASSGDRLSYEQYF.

The V call is TRBV9, the J call TRBJ2-1, with TRBD1 matching 9 bases. The germline CDR1 and CDR2 sequences are SGDLS and YYNGEE. This CDR3 contains 14 residues. With V trimmed by 2 bases and J by 8 bases, 5 bases remained unmatched. The CDR3: CASSVWDRADEQFF. CDR3 coding DNA: TGTGCCAGCAGCGTTTGGGACAGGGCTGATGAGCAGTTCTTC.

The CDR3 region has the DNA TGCGCCAGCAGCCCCCGTGGGACAGTCCTTGGGGGGCAGTTCTTC. Amino acid sequence: CASSPRGTVLGGQFF. The chain couples TRBV4-1 to TRBJ2-1; 7 nucleotides line up with TRBD1. The V and J ends lost 4 bases and 12 bases, in that order; junction bases with no gene match: 15. This CDR3 is 15 amino acids long. Germline loops: CDR1 MGHRA, CDR2 YSYEKL.

The chain employs TRBV24-1 and TRBJ2-1; TRBD1 agrees at 7 bases. Germline V gene sequence: CDR1 KGHDR, CDR2 SFDVKD. The CDR3 loop spans 17 amino acids. V lost 3 bases and J lost 5; bases outside the gene matches: 12. The CDR3 here is CATSDGQGVRFDNEQFF. CDR3 in DNA: TGTGCCACCAGTGATGGCCAGGGGGTCAGATTCGACAATGAGCAGTTCTTC.

The rearrangement uses TRBV5-1 and TRBJ2-1; 13 bases line up with TRBD2. The CDR3 consists of 20 residues. The germline V gene encodes CDR1 SGHRS and CDR2 YFSETQ. V trimming: 6 bases; J trimming: 2 bases; junction bases outside the gene matches: 17. The CDR3 DNA is TGCGCCAGCAAAAACACAGGGGCCGGACTAGCGGGAGCCCCCTACAATGAGCAGTTCTTC. Its protein is CASKNTGAGLAGAPYNEQFF.

This clone showed up just once. The chain couples TRBV18 to TRBJ2-7, with a weak D call TRBD1 (5 bases). Trimming took off 3 bases at V and 0 bases at J, with 12 bases between the two ends. The CDR3 is made up of 15 amino acids. Per germline, CDR1 KGHSH and CDR2 LQKENI. The CDR3 reads CASSPSQGTSYEQYF. The CDR3 nucleotides read TGTGCCAGCTCACCCTCCCAGGGCACCTCCTACGAGCAGTACTTC.

The chain links TRBV6-5 to TRBJ1-1; no clear D gene. Germline lookup yields CDR1 MNHEY and CDR2 SVGAGI. The V end lost 6 bases, the J end lost 1 base, and 12 bases lay between the germline ends. This CDR3 is 14 amino acids long. The CDR3, as DNA: TGTGCCAGCAGCCCCCGGGGAGCGAACACTGAAGCTTTCTTT. This gives the protein CASSPRGANTEAFF.

The CDR3 DNA is TGTGCTAGTGGTCCAGACTGGAACACTGAAGCTTTCTTT. This sequence encodes CASGPDWNTEAFF. The J gene is TRBJ1-1, the V gene TRBV12-5, with no clear D. V lost 5 bases and J lost 1, with 8 bases in between. Germline loops: CDR1 LGHNT, CDR2 FRNRAP. CDR3 length equals 13 residues.

V is TRBV12-3 or TRBV12-4 and J is TRBJ1-2; no reliable D call. The length of the CDR3 is 12 residues. Trimming cost V 3 bases and J 8 bases, with 10 bases left between them. Here the CDR3 DNA reads TGTGCCAGCAGTTTCGAGGGTGGAGGCTACACCTTC. Its translation is CASSFEGGGYTF.

The chain carries TRBV6-5 and TRBJ1-2; 8 nucleotides match TRBD1. Germline V gene lookup returns CDR1 MNHEY and CDR2 SVGAGI. J was trimmed by 1 base and V by 4 bases; bases with no gene match: 2. The CDR3 loop spans 14 amino acids. The CDR3 region is CASSWDRNNYGYTF. The CDR3 nucleotides read TGTGCCAGCAGTTGGGACAGGAATAACTATGGCTACACCTTC.

This clone was detected a few times. The rearrangement links TRBV28 to TRBJ2-5, with D maybe TRBD1 (7 bases). This CDR3 is built from 14 residues. Trimming took off 8 bases at V and 4 bases at J, with 17 bases between the two ends. Germline CDR1 is MDHEN and CDR2 is SYDVKM. DNA of the CDR3: TGTGCCAGCGAAGAGGCGGGACAGCGAGAGACCCAGTACTTC. Its protein is CASEEAGQRETQYF.

The genes are TRBV7-9 and TRBJ2-1; unclear D gene. The CDR3 length is 15 residues. Between the trimmed V and J ends, which lost 3 bases and 5 bases, there was a span of 14 bases. CDR1 is SEHNR, CDR2 FQNEAQ, per germline (reference sequence). CDR3 in DNA: TGTGCCAGCAGCTTCGGAGATCAACAACACAATGAGCAGTTCTTC. Its translation is CASSFGDQQHNEQFF.

Only a few counts were recorded for this clone. The V gene is TRBV28, the J gene TRBJ2-2; 8 nucleotides align to TRBD2. This CDR3 spans 16 amino acids. Germline CDR1 reads MDHEN; CDR2 reads SYDVKM. V dropped 6 bases and J dropped 7; count of bases not matched to a gene: 13. As DNA, the CDR3 is TGTGCCAGCAGGCCTCCGGGACTAGATCCTGGCGGGGAGCTGTTTTTT. As protein: CASRPPGLDPGGELFF.

The chain is built from TRBV5-6 and TRBJ1-2; D unclear. The CDR3 has 14 amino acids. The germline V gene has CDR1 SGHDT and CDR2 YYEEEE. The V end lost 0 bases, the J end lost 2 bases, and 8 bases lay between the germline ends. CDR3 sequence reads: CASSLERLNYGYTF. CDR3 DNA: TGTGCCAGCAGCTTGGAGCGGCTGAACTATGGCTACACCTTC.

This chain connects TRBV18 to TRBJ1-4; possibly TRBD1 for D (6 bases). CDR3 length: 14 amino acids. CDR1 KGHSH and CDR2 LQKENI come from the germline V gene. Trimming took off 3 bases at V and 4 bases at J, with 9 bases between the two ends. DNA for the CDR3: TGTGCCAGCTCACCGGCCAGGGGTAATGAAAAACTGTTTTTT. Translated, it gives CASSPARGNEKLFF.

The chain combines TRBV5-1 with TRBJ1-1; D unresolved. The CDR3 is 14 amino acids. V lost 7 bases, J lost 1 base, and 14 bases lay in between. CDR1 is SGHRS, CDR2 YFSETQ, per germline. CDR3 nucleotide sequence: TGCGCCAGCTCCGCGAGCCATTCGAACACTGAAGCTTTCTTT. This translates into CASSASHSNTEAFF.

The chain carries TRBV10-2 and TRBJ2-1, with D unresolved. The germline V gene encodes CDR1 WSHSY and CDR2 SAAADI. V dropped 3 bases and J dropped 9 bases, with 9 bases sitting between them. CDR3 size: 12 residues. CDR3 amino acids: CASSDVLGEQFF. CDR3 bases: TGCGCCAGCAGTGATGTACTCGGTGAGCAGTTCTTC.

The chain links TRBV28 to TRBJ1-6; TRBD1 matches at 8 bases. V shed 5 bases, J shed 13 bases, and the junction held 13 bases outside the gene matches. CDR3 length: 15 residues. Per germline, CDR1 MDHEN and CDR2 SYDVKM. This CDR3 reads CASSQDRGGGWPLHF. The CDR3 nucleotides are TGTGCCAGCAGTCAAGACAGGGGCGGGGGTTGGCCCCTCCACTTT.

This clone was recorded once. V gene TRBV7-2 combines with J gene TRBJ2-3, with D possibly matching TRBD1 (6 bases). In germline, CDR1 is SGHTA, CDR2 FQGNSA. The CDR3 spans 13 residues. The V end lost 4 bases, the J end lost 4 bases, and 9 bases lay between the germline ends. CDR3 in DNA: TGTGCCAGCAGCTCACAGGGACCAGATACGCAGTATTTT. Protein sequence: CASSSQGPDTQYF.